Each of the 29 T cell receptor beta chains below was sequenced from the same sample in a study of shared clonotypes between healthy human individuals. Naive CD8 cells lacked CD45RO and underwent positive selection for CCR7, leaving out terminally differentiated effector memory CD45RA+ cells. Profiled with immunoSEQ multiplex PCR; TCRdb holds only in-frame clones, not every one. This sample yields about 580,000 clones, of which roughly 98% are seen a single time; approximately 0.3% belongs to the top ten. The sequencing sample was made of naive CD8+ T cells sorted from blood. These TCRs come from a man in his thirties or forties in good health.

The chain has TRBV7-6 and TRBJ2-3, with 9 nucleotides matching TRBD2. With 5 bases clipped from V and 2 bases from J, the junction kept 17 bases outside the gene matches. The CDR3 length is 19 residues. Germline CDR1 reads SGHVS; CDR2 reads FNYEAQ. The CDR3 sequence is CASSREVREGLGVTDTQYF. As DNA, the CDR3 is TGTGCCAGCAGCCGGGAGGTGCGGGAGGGCCTAGGGGTCACAGATACGCAGTATTTT.

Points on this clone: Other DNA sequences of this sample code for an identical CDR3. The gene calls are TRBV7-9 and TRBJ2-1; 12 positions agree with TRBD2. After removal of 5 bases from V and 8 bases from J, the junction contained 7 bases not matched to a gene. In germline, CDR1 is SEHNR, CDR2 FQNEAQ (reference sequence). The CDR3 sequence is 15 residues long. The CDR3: CASSPPGLAGHEQFF. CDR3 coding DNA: TGTGCCAGCAGCCCCCCGGGACTAGCGGGCCATGAGCAGTTCTTC.

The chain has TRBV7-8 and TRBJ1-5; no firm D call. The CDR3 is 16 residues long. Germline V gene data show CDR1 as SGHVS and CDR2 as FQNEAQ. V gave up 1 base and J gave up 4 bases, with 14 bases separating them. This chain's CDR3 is CASSLDPGARNQPQHF. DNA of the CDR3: TGTGCCAGCAGCTTAGATCCAGGAGCAAGAAATCAGCCCCAGCATTTT.

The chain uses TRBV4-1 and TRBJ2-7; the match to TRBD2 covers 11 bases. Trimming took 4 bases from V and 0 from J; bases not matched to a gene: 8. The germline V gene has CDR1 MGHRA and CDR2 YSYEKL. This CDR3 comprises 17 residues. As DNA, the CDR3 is TGCGCCAGCAGCCCCCCCCCTAGCGGGAGGACCTCCTACGAGCAGTACTTC. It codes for CASSPPPSGRTSYEQYF.

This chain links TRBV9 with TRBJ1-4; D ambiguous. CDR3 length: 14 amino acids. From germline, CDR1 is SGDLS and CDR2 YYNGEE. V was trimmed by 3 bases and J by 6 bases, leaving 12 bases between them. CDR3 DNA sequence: TGTGCCAGCAGCGAGCGCCCTGGAGATGAAAAACTGTTTTTT. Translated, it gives CASSERPGDEKLFF.

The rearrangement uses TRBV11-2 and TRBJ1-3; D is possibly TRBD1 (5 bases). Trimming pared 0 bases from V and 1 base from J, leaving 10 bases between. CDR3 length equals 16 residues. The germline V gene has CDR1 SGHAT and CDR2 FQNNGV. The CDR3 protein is CASSLEGWTSGNTIYF. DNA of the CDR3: TGTGCCAGCAGCTTAGAGGGTTGGACATCTGGAAACACCATATATTTT.

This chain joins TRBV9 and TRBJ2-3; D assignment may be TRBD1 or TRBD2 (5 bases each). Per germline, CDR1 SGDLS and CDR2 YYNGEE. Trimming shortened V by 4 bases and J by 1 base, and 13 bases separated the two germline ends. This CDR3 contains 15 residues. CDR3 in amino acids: CASSLGPDRTDTQYF. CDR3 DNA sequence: TGTGCCAGCAGCCTGGGACCGGACCGCACAGATACGCAGTATTTT.

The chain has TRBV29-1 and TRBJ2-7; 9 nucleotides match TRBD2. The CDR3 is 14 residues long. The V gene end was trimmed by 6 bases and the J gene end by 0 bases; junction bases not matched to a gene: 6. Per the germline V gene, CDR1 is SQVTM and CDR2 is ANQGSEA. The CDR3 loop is CSVLLAGGSYEQYF. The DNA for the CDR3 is TGCAGCGTCCTACTAGCGGGCGGCTCCTACGAGCAGTACTTC.

This CDR3 is CAWTSTGEPEQFF. CDR3 DNA: TGTGCCTGGACCAGTACAGGGGAGCCTGAGCAGTTCTTC. The V and J genes are TRBV30 and TRBJ2-1; 7 bases fit TRBD1. V lost 4 bases and J lost 9; bases outside the gene matches: 9. The germline V gene has CDR1 GTSNPN and CDR2 SVGIG (reference sequence). The CDR3 runs 13 residues.

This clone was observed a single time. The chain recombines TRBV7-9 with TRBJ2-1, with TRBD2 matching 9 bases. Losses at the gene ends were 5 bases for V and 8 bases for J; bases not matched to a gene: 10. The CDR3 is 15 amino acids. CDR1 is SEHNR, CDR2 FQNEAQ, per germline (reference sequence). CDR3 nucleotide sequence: TGTGCCAGCAGCCCGCTAGCGGGACCCGGCTATGAGCAGTTCTTC. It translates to CASSPLAGPGYEQFF.

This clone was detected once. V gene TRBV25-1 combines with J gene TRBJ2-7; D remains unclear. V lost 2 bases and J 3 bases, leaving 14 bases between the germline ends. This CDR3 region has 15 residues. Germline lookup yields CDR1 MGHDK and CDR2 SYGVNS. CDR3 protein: CASSEINGPDYEQYF. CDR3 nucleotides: TGTGCCAGCAGTGAAATAAACGGGCCCGACTACGAGCAGTACTTC.

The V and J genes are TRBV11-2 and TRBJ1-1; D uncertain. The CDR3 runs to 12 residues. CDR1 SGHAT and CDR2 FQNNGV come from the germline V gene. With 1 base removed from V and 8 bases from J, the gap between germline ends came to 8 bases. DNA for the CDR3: TGTGCCAGCAGCTTAGTAGCCAGGGAAGCTTTCTTT. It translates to CASSLVAREAFF.

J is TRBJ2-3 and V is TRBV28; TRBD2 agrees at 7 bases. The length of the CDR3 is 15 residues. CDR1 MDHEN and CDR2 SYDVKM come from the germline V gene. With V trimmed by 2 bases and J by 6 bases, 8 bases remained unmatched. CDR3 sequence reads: CASSLAGVLTDTQYF. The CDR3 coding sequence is TGTGCCAGCAGTTTAGCGGGAGTCTTGACTGATACGCAGTATTTT.

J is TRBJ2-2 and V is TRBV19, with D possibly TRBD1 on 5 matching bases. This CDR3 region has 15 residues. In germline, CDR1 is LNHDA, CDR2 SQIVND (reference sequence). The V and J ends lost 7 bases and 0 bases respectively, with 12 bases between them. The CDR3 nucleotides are TGTGCCAGTATGGGGCATGCAACGAACACCGGGGAGCTGTTTTTT. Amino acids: CASMGHATNTGELFF.

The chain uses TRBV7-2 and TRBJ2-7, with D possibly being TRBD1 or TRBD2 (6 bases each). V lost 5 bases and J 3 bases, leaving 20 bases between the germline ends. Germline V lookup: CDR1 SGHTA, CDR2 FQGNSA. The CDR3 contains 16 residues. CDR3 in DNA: TGTGCCAGCAGCATGTCCCGCGGGACACTCTTCTACGAGCAGTACTTC. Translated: CASSMSRGTLFYEQYF.

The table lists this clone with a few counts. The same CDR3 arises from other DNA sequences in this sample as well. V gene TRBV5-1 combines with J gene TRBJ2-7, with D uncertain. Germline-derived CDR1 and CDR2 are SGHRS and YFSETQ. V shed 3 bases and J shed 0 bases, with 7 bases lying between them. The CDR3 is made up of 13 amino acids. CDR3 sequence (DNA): TGCGCCAGCAGCTCGGATTCCTCCTACGAGCAGTACTTC. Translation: CASSSDSSYEQYF.

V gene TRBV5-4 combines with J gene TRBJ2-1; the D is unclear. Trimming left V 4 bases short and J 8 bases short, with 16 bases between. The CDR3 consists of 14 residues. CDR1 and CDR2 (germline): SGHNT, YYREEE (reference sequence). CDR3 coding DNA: TGTGCCAGCAGCACCCTAGGTACGATCCATGAGCAGTTCTTC. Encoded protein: CASSTLGTIHEQFF.

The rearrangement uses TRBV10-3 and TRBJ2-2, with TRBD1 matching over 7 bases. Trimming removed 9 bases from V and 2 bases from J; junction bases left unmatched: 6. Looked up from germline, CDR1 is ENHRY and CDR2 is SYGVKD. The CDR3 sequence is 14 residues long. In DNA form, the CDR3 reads TGTGCCATTGGGGGACAGTTTAACACCGGGGAGCTGTTTTTT. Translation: CAIGGQFNTGELFF.

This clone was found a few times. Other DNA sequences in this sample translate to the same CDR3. CDR3 region: CASSVDGSTDTQYF. The CDR3, as DNA: TGTGCCAGCAGCGTAGACGGTAGCACAGATACGCAGTATTTT. The V gene is TRBV9, the J gene TRBJ2-3; D unresolved. Germline lookup yields CDR1 SGDLS and CDR2 YYNGEE. This CDR3 has 14 residues. Trimming removed 0 bases from V and 0 bases from J, with 5 bases in between.

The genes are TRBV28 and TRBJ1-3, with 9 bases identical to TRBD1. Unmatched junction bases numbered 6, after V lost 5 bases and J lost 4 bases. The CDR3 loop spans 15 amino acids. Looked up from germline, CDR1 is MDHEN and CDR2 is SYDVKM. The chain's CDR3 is CASSPGTGIGNTIYF. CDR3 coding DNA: TGTGCCAGCAGTCCCGGGACAGGGATCGGAAACACCATATATTTT.

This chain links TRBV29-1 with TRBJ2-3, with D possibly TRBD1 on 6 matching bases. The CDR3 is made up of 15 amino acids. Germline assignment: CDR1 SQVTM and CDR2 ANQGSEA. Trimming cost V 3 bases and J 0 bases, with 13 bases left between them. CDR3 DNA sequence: TGCAGCGTTGAGAAGGCAGGGGATAGCACAGATACGCAGTATTTT. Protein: CSVEKAGDSTDTQYF.

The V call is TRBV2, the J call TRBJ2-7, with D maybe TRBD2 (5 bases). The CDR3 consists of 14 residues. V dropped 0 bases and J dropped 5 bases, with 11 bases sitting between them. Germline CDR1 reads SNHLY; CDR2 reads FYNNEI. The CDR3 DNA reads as TGTGCCAGCAGTGAAGCCCTAGCTGGGAACGAGCAGTACTTC. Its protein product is CASSEALAGNEQYF.

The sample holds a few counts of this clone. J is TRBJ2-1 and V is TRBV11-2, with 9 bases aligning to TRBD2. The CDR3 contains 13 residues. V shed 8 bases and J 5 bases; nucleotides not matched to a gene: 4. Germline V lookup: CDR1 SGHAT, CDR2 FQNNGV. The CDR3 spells CASCLAGNNEQFF. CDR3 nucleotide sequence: TGTGCCAGCTGTCTAGCGGGGAACAATGAGCAGTTCTTC.

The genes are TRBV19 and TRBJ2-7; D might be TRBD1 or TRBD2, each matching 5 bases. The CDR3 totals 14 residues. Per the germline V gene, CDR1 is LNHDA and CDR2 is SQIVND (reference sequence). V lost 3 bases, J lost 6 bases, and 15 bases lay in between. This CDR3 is CASSIVQGAREQYF. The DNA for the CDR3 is TGTGCCAGTAGTATCGTCCAGGGAGCACGCGAGCAGTACTTC.

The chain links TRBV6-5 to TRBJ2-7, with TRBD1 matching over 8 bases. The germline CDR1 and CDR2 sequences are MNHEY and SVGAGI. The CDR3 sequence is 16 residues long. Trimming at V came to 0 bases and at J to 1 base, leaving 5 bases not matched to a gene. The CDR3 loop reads CASSYSSRGLSYEQYF. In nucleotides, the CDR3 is TGTGCCAGCAGTTACTCATCCAGGGGGCTGTCCTACGAGCAGTACTTC.

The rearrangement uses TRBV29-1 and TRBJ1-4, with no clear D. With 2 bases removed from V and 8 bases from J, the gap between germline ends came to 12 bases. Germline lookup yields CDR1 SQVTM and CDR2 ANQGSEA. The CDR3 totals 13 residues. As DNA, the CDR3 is TGCAGCGTTGAAAGAGGGCGAGGAGAAAAACTGTTTTTT. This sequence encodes CSVERGRGEKLFF.

In nucleotides, the CDR3 is TGCGCCAGCAGCCAAGAGGCGGGAGGGCCCCGGACCCAGTACTTC. It translates to CASSQEAGGPRTQYF. This sequence joins TRBV4-1 and TRBJ2-5; 9 bases align to TRBD2. Germline V lookup: CDR1 MGHRA, CDR2 YSYEKL. V shed 0 bases, J shed 7 bases, and the junction held 6 bases outside the gene matches. The CDR3 spans 15 residues.

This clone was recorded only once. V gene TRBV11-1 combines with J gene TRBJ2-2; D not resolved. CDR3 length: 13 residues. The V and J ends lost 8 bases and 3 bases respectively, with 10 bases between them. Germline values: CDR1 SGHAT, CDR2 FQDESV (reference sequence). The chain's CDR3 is CASFRWDTGELFF. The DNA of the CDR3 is TGTGCCAGCTTCAGGTGGGACACCGGGGAGCTGTTTTTT.

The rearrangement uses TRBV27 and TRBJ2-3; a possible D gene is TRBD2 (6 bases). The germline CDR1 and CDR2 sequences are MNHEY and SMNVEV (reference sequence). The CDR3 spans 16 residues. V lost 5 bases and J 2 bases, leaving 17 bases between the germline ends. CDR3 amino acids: CASSLLAARTTDTQYF. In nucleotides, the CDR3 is TGTGCCAGCAGTCTACTAGCAGCCCGTACCACAGATACGCAGTATTTT.